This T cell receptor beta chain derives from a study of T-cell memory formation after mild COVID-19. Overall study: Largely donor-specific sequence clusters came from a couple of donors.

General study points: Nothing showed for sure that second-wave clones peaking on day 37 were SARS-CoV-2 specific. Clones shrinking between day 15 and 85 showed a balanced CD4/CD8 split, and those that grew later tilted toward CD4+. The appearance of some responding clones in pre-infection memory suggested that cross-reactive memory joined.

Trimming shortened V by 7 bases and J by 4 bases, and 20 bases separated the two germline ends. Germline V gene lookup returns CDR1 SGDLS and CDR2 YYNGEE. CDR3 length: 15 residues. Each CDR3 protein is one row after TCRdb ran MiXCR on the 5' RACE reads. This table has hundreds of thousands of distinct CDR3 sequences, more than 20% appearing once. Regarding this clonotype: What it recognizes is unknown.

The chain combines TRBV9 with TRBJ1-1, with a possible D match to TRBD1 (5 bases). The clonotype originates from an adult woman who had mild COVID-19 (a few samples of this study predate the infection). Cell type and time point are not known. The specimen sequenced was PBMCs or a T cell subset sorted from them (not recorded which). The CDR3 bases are TGTGCCAGCTCCGTGGGGGTTGAGAGGGGCACTGAAGCTTTCTTT. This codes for CASSVGVERGTEAFF.